This T cell receptor beta chain came from a study of T cells in Graves' hyperthyroidism and ophthalmopathy. Study overall: The initial diagnosis was the point when peripheral blood was collected, ahead of any treatment.

Findings and caveats of the study: Ophthalmopathy got predicted by the model a median 6.5 months before its onset.

The authors took PBMCs from about 9.5 ml fresh peripheral blood. This clonotype was recorded at least ten times. Its antigen remains unknown. Researchers took RNA transcripts and amplified the TCR beta CDR3 regions from them. Initially, a first-round RT-PCR of the TCR CDR3 employed the HTBI primer set. TCRdb itself ran the multiplex PCR reads through MiXCR, one entry per CDR3 protein. Altogether almost 350,000 distinct CDR3 sequences are present, 15% to 20% being singletons, with the ten largest covering about 16%. The V and J ends lost 0 bases and 2 bases respectively, with 14 bases between them. This CDR3 region has 16 residues. CDR1 and CDR2 from the germline V gene are LNHDA and SQIVND (reference sequence).

The sequence was obtained from a woman aged 40 to 50 with Graves' ophthalmopathy. The specimen sequenced was blood. The chain carries TRBV19 and TRBJ2-7; no firm D call. The CDR3 loop reads CASSIDQRASAYEQYF. The CDR3 DNA reads TGTGCCAGTAGTATAGATCAGAGAGCAAGCGCCTACGAGCAGTACTTC.